The 21 T cell receptor beta chains below come from one sample, sequenced in a study of shared clonotypes between healthy human individuals. This table comes from immunoSEQ multiplex PCR, and its TCRdb copy is limited to in-frame clones, with some not included. Of about 520,000 clones listed, approximately 94% are singletons. The sequenced sample consisted of naive CD4+ T cells sorted from blood. Regarding subset: CD45RA+ positively selected. Receptors were obtained from a young woman in good health.

This chain links TRBV11-3 with TRBJ2-1; D possibly corresponds to TRBD2 (5 bases). The CDR3 is 15 amino acids. V was cut by 3 bases and J by 8 bases, with 17 bases left in between. Germline lookup yields CDR1 SGHNT and CDR2 YENEEA. CDR3 loop: CASSFSDSLGDEQFF. CDR3 bases: TGTGCCAGCAGCTTTTCGGATTCCCTCGGGGATGAGCAGTTCTTC. The variable domain in full, with the rest retrieved from reference TRBV11-3 and TRBJ2-1, is EAGVVQSPRYKIIEKKQPVAFWCNPISGHNTLYWYLQNLGQGPELLIRYENEEAVDDSQLPKDRFSAERLKGVDSTLKIQPAELGDSAVYLCASSFSDSLGDEQFFGPGTRLTVL.

The rearrangement uses TRBV25-1 and TRBJ1-5, with unresolved D. Germline V gene lookup returns CDR1 MGHDK and CDR2 SYGVNS. Trimming left V 4 bases short and J 10 bases short, with 11 bases between. This CDR3 contains 12 residues. The CDR3 reads CASSGEYGPQHF. The CDR3 DNA is TGTGCCAGCAGTGGAGAATACGGACCCCAGCATTTT.

V is TRBV27 and J is TRBJ2-3; 11 bases line up with TRBD2. V gave up 5 bases and J gave up 3 bases; unmatched junction bases: 4. The germline V gene encodes CDR1 MNHEY and CDR2 SMNVEV (reference sequence). This CDR3 region has 15 residues. The CDR3 loop reads CASSIAGGITDTQYF. CDR3 nucleotide sequence: TGTGCCAGCAGTATAGCGGGAGGGATAACAGATACGCAGTATTTT.

Here the CDR3 DNA reads TGTGCCAGCAGCTCCCGGGACAGGGGGACGCTGTACTTC. It codes for CASSSRDRGTLYF. This chain uses TRBV7-8 with TRBJ2-7, with 11 bases aligning to TRBD1. Germline CDR1 SGHVS, CDR2 FQNEAQ. Trimming took 4 bases from V and 12 from J; bases not matched to a gene: 8. The length of the CDR3 is 13 residues.

This rearrangement joins TRBV28 to TRBJ1-1, with D uncertain. The CDR3 is 13 residues long. V was trimmed by 10 bases and J by 8 bases, leaving 20 bases between them. CDR1 is MDHEN, CDR2 SYDVKM, per germline. CDR3 loop: CATVRTIPWEAFF. The CDR3, as DNA: TGTGCCACCGTACGCACCATCCCCTGGGAAGCTTTCTTT.

The genes are TRBV5-4 and TRBJ2-1; 7 bases are shared with TRBD2. The J segment lost 10 bases and the V segment lost 3 bases, leaving 16 bases of the junction unmatched. The CDR3 sequence is 16 residues long. Per the germline V gene, CDR1 is SGHNT and CDR2 is YYREEE (reference sequence). The CDR3, as DNA: TGTGCCAGCAGCTCCCCCGCTGGGCGGGAGTCTATCGAGCAGTTCTTC. Amino acid sequence: CASSSPAGRESIEQFF.

This rearrangement joins TRBV28 to TRBJ2-1, with TRBD1 matching 9 bases. This CDR3 is built from 15 residues. Trimming took 5 bases from V and 2 from J; bases not matched to a gene: 4. CDR1 is MDHEN and CDR2 is SYDVKM in the germline V gene. CDR3 amino acids: CASSETGGAYNEQFF. The CDR3 DNA follows: TGTGCCAGCAGTGAGACAGGGGGAGCCTACAATGAGCAGTTCTTC.

This clone was picked up a small number of times. The chain carries TRBV2 and TRBJ1-4, with D unresolved. Trimming removed 3 bases from V and 0 bases from J, with 11 bases in between. The germline CDR1 and CDR2 sequences are SNHLY and FYNNEI. The CDR3 contains 16 residues. CDR3 nucleotides: TGTGCCAGCAGTGACCGACACCCTACAACTAATGAAAAACTGTTTTTT. Translation gives CASSDRHPTTNEKLFF.

This chain joins TRBV10-2 and TRBJ2-7; TRBD1 aligns across 8 bases. The germline gives CDR1 WSHSY, CDR2 SAAADI. The CDR3 is 15 amino acids. V gave up 6 bases and J gave up 5 bases; unmatched junction bases: 12. The CDR3 is CASRDWTGRNNEQYF. In DNA, the CDR3 is TGCGCCAGCAGGGATTGGACAGGGAGGAACAACGAGCAGTACTTC.

This clone has just one count. The chain is built from TRBV14 and TRBJ1-4; 10 bases are shared with TRBD1. CDR3 size: 17 residues. Trimming removed 4 bases from V and 0 bases from J; junction bases left unmatched: 5. Germline V CDR1 and CDR2: SGHDN, FVKESK. CDR3 coding DNA: TGTGCCAGCAGCCCCTTGACAGGGGGCACAACTAATGAAAAACTGTTTTTT. Encoded protein: CASSPLTGGTTNEKLFF. The full variable domain, its missing parts supplied by reference TRBV14 and TRBJ1-4, is EAGVTQFPSHSVIEKGQTVTLRCDPISGHDNLYWYRRVMGKEIKFLLHFVKESKQDESGMPNNRFLAERTGGTYSTLKVQPAELEDSGVYFCASSPLTGGTTNEKLFFGSGTQLSVL.

This clone was found once. Other DNA sequences within the sample encode an identical CDR3. The V gene is TRBV6-5, the J gene TRBJ2-2; D not certain. From germline, CDR1 is MNHEY and CDR2 SVGAGI. CDR3 length: 14 amino acids. V dropped 0 bases and J dropped 5 bases, with 7 bases sitting between them. DNA of the CDR3: TGTGCCAGCAGTTACTCCGGTCCAACCGGGGAGCTGTTTTTT. It specifies CASSYSGPTGELFF.

The chain recombines TRBV5-6 with TRBJ2-4; TRBD1 agrees at 7 bases. Germline V lookup: CDR1 SGHDT, CDR2 YYEEEE. The V and J ends lost 2 bases and 2 bases, in that order; junction bases with no gene match: 1. This CDR3 is built from 14 residues. In nucleotides, the CDR3 is TGTGCCAGCAGCTTACAGGGGACCAAAAACATTCAGTACTTC. Its translation is CASSLQGTKNIQYF.

This clone was seen more than once but under ten times. This chain joins TRBV28 and TRBJ1-1; D remains unclear. Germline values: CDR1 MDHEN, CDR2 SYDVKM. V lost 7 bases to trimming and J lost 0 bases, with 3 bases between them. This CDR3 spans 11 amino acids. Here the CDR3 reads CASTVNTEAFF. CDR3 coding DNA: TGTGCCAGCACGGTGAACACTGAAGCTTTCTTT.

This chain uses TRBV7-9 with TRBJ2-6, with 7 positions matching TRBD1. Per germline, CDR1 SEHNR and CDR2 FQNEAQ (reference sequence). The CDR3 runs 18 residues. After removal of 4 bases from V and 0 bases from J, the junction contained 9 bases not matched to a gene. The CDR3 region is CASSSPGTASSGANVLTF. CDR3 sequence (DNA): TGTGCCAGCAGCTCCCCCGGGACAGCGAGCTCTGGGGCCAACGTCCTGACTTTC. The full variable domain, in which reference TRBV7-9 and TRBJ2-6 provide the parts outside the CDR3, is DTGVSQNPRHKITKRGQNVTFRCDPISEHNRLYWYRQTLGQGPEFLTYFQNEAQLEKSRLLSDRFSAERPKGSFSTLEIQRTEQGDSAMYLCASSSPGTASSGANVLTFGAGSRLTVL.

CDR3 sequence (DNA): TGTGCCAGCAGTCAGGGACAGGGGGCTGTCTATGGCTACACCTTC. Encoded protein: CASSQGQGAVYGYTF. The chain is built from TRBV28 and TRBJ1-2, with TRBD1 identical over 12 bases. V was pared by 5 bases and J by 4 bases, with 5 bases of the junction left unmatched. Germline V lookup: CDR1 MDHEN, CDR2 SYDVKM. This CDR3 has 15 amino acids.

This rearrangement joins TRBV5-1 to TRBJ1-3, with TRBD1 matching over 7 bases. The CDR3 is 16 amino acids. The V gene end was trimmed by 4 bases and the J gene end by 1 base; junction bases not matched to a gene: 8. In germline, CDR1 is SGHRS, CDR2 YFSETQ. CDR3 sequence: CASSQTGIFSGNTIYF. DNA of the CDR3: TGCGCCAGCAGCCAGACAGGGATCTTTTCTGGAAACACCATATATTTT.

V is TRBV6-5 and J is TRBJ1-6; a weak D match, TRBD1 (6 bases). This CDR3 comprises 16 residues. V gave up 4 bases and J gave up 0 bases, with 10 bases separating them. Germline CDR1 reads MNHEY; CDR2 reads SVGAGI. The CDR3 here is CASSSGQSSYNSPLHF. CDR3 coding DNA: TGTGCCAGCAGTTCCGGACAGAGCTCCTATAATTCACCCCTCCACTTT.

The rearrangement joins TRBV28 to TRBJ2-1; 10 bases match TRBD2. Unmatched junction bases numbered 9, after V lost 6 bases and J lost 4 bases. CDR3 length: 16 residues. CDR1 MDHEN and CDR2 SYDVKM come from the germline V gene. For the CDR3, the DNA is TGTGCCAGCAGGCCACCGGGACTAGCGCGATACAATGAGCAGTTCTTC. This codes for CASRPPGLARYNEQFF.

The chain joins TRBV30 to TRBJ2-1; possibly TRBD1 or TRBD2 for D (5 bases each). Germline V gene lookup returns CDR1 GTSNPN and CDR2 SVGIG (reference sequence). The ends were cut back, 3 bases at V and 4 bases at J, with 10 bases in the middle. The CDR3 totals 13 residues. DNA of the CDR3: TGTGCCTGGAGGGGACGGCTATACAATGAGCAGTTCTTC. The encoded protein is CAWRGRLYNEQFF.

This sequence joins TRBV5-1 and TRBJ2-1, with TRBD2 matching over 9 bases. The CDR3 covers 15 residues. The ends lost 2 bases at V and 0 bases at J; junction bases unmatched: 0. From germline, CDR1 is SGHRS and CDR2 YFSETQ. CDR3 nucleotide sequence: TGCGCCAGCAGCTTACTAGCGGGCTCCTACAATGAGCAGTTCTTC. Residues: CASSLLAGSYNEQFF.

This chain uses TRBV29-1 with TRBJ2-1; D gene ambiguous. The CDR3 has 12 amino acids. From germline, CDR1 is SQVTM and CDR2 ANQGSEA. V was cut by 3 bases and J by 5 bases, with 8 bases left in between. CDR3 protein: CSVDPSHNEQFF. The DNA of the CDR3 is TGCAGCGTTGACCCGAGCCACAATGAGCAGTTCTTC.